The 16 T cell receptor beta chains given below trace back to one sample, sequenced in a study of human T cells and chemical hapten exposure (dated by TCRdb to about 2021). Library method: RACE. Sequencing relied on a NextSeq 500. TCRdb's own reprocessing of the public reads used fastp at Q25 and MiXCR and kept productive beta chains. Each CDR3 protein appears once, grouped with its most common genes and DNA. This sample is represented by approximately 320,000 distinct CDR3 sequences; around 5.5% of them were singletons. The ten biggest clones cover under 9.5% of the sample. Reading the label with the study, this specimen's time point is: pre-sensitization, week 0. The treatment or condition label of this sample denotes: therapeutic diphenylcyclopropenone sensitization with weekly scalp DPC. The material was whole blood, obtained in connection with sensitization to the hapten diphenylcyclopropenone (DPC). Every receptor here comes from a woman under 30 with alopecia areata. Some clones in this sample may be carry-over from other donors' samples.

This clonotype was found many times. The V and J genes are TRBV9 and TRBJ1-5, with a weak D call TRBD1 (6 bases). The CDR3 extends over 15 amino acids. Germline lookup yields CDR1 SGDLS and CDR2 YYNGEE. V lost 3 bases to trimming and J lost 7 bases, with 17 bases between them. CDR3 bases: TGTGCCAGCAGCGAGGGGGGCAGCCTCAAGCAGCCCCAGCATTTT. It is translated as CASSEGGSLKQPQHF.

The gene calls are TRBV20-1 and TRBJ2-1, with a tentative D call TRBD2 (7 bases). The V gene lost 5 bases and the J gene lost 8 bases, with 25 bases spanning the gap. The CDR3 covers 16 residues. Germline V lookup: CDR1 DFQATT, CDR2 SNEGSKA (reference sequence). CDR3 protein: CSARSPGAGATDEQFF. The CDR3 DNA sequence: TGCAGTGCTCGATCCCCCGGGGCGGGGGCGACGGATGAGCAGTTCTTC.

V is TRBV7-2 and J is TRBJ2-7; D is undetermined. V lost 5 bases, J lost 4 bases, and 9 bases lay in between. Germline V gene data show CDR1 as SGHTA and CDR2 as FQGNSA. The CDR3 extends over 12 amino acids. As DNA, the CDR3 is TGTGCCAGCAGCCCCTCGGAATACGAGCAGTACTTC. Its translation: CASSPSEYEQYF.

Ten or more counts support this clonotype. The gene calls are TRBV5-6 and TRBJ1-1; 8 positions agree with TRBD1. After removal of 4 bases from V and 0 bases from J, the junction contained 11 bases not matched to a gene. The V gene's germline CDR1 is SGHDT and CDR2 YYEEEE. There are 17 residues in the CDR3. This CDR3 reads CASSPGGTGSMNTEAFF. Written as DNA, the CDR3 is TGTGCCAGCAGCCCGGGAGGGACAGGAAGCATGAACACTGAAGCTTTCTTT. Full variable domain (rest looked up from reference TRBV5-6 and TRBJ1-1): DAGVTQSPTHLIKTRGQQVTLRCSPKSGHDTVSWYQQALGQGPQFIFQYYEEEERQRGNFPDRFSGHQFPNYSSELNVNALLLGDSALYLCASSPGGTGSMNTEAFFGQGTRLTVV.

This clonotype was seen only a few times. This sequence joins TRBV20-1 and TRBJ1-2; TRBD1 is a possible D gene (5 bases). The germline V and J ends were trimmed by 2 bases and 8 bases, with 15 bases remaining between them. This CDR3 region has 13 residues. CDR1 is DFQATT, CDR2 SNEGSKA, per germline (reference sequence). CDR3 sequence: CSARTWTSVGYTF. In nucleotides, the CDR3 is TGCAGTGCTAGAACCTGGACAAGCGTAGGCTACACCTTC.

This clonotype appeared a few times. The V gene is TRBV6-5, the J gene TRBJ2-3, with D maybe TRBD2 (5 bases). The CDR3 covers 15 residues. V was trimmed by 7 bases and J by 4 bases, leaving 18 bases between them. The germline gives CDR1 MNHEY, CDR2 SVGAGI. This CDR3 reads CASTNFRGFADTQYF. The CDR3 DNA follows: TGTGCCAGCACTAACTTCCGAGGGTTCGCAGATACGCAGTATTTT.

Turning to this clonotype: The conserved phenylalanine or tryptophan is not found at the CDR3 terminus, so this likely reflects a read error. V usage is TRBV28 and J usage is TRBJ2-7; D gene ambiguous. CDR3 length: 11 residues. Germline V gene data show CDR1 as MDHEN and CDR2 as SYDVKM. V was cut by 8 bases and J by 3 bases, with 8 bases left in between. The CDR3 spells CASATDYEQYI. CDR3 bases: TGTGCCAGCGCCACAGACTACGAGCAGTACATC.

This clonotype was seen a few times. This sequence joins TRBV20-1 and TRBJ2-7; no reliable D call. Trimming stripped 0 bases from V and 0 bases from J, with 6 bases between. CDR3 length: 13 amino acids. Germline lookup yields CDR1 DFQATT and CDR2 SNEGSKA (reference sequence). DNA for the CDR3: TGCAGTGCTAGAGATCGATTCTCCTACGAGCAGTACTTC. Translating gives CSARDRFSYEQYF.

This clonotype was seen at least ten times. The chain is built from TRBV7-9 and TRBJ2-1; the D call may be TRBD1 or TRBD2 (5 bases each). Trimming stripped 5 bases from V and 15 bases from J, with 17 bases between. The CDR3 length is 12 residues. The germline gives CDR1 SEHNR, CDR2 FQNEAQ (reference sequence). The CDR3 coding sequence is TGTGCCAGCAGCACGGACATCCCCCGGGGGTTCTTC. It specifies CASSTDIPRGFF.

This clonotype was observed at least ten times. This rearrangement joins TRBV18 to TRBJ2-5; no definite D call. Germline V lookup: CDR1 KGHSH, CDR2 LQKENI. The CDR3 totals 13 residues. V lost 0 bases and J lost 2, with 4 bases in between. The CDR3 bases are TGTGCCAGCTCACCACCAGGTCAAGAGACCCAGTACTTC. Residues: CASSPPGQETQYF.

This clonotype turned up a few times. The J gene is TRBJ1-1, the V gene TRBV6-2 or TRBV6-3; tentative D call: TRBD1 (5 bases). The CDR3 is made up of 14 amino acids. Between the trimmed V and J ends, which lost 0 bases and 4 bases, there was a span of 9 bases. Germline lookup yields CDR1 MNHEY and CDR2 SVGEGT. In nucleotides, the CDR3 is TGTGCCAGCAGTTACTCAGCGGGGGGCACTGAAGCTTTCTTT. This translates into CASSYSAGGTEAFF.

This clonotype was seen more than once but under ten times. The chain couples TRBV28 to TRBJ2-2, with TRBD1 matching 7 bases. The CDR3 spans 16 residues. Trimming removed 6 bases from V and 2 bases from J; junction bases left unmatched: 9. Germline CDR1 MDHEN, CDR2 SYDVKM. The CDR3 DNA reads as TGTGCCAGCAGAAGGGACAGACCCTTAAACACCGGGGAGCTGTTTTTT. This sequence encodes CASRRDRPLNTGELFF.

This clonotype was counted only a few times. The chain recombines TRBV7-9 with TRBJ2-3; perhaps TRBD1 as D (5 bases). The CDR3 has 14 amino acids. Germline loops: CDR1 SEHNR, CDR2 FQNEAQ (reference sequence). The V end lost 2 bases, the J end lost 4 bases, and 10 bases lay between the germline ends. CDR3 loop: CASSLSRAPDTQYF. The CDR3, as DNA: TGTGCCAGCAGCTTAAGCAGGGCCCCAGATACGCAGTATTTT. Supplemented by reference TRBV7-9 and TRBJ2-3, the full variable domain reads DTGVSQNPRHKITKRGQNVTFRCDPISEHNRLYWYRQTLGQGPEFLTYFQNEAQLEKSRLLSDRFSAERPKGSFSTLEIQRTEQGDSAMYLCASSLSRAPDTQYFGPGTRLTVL.

At least ten counts were recorded for this clonotype. The chain links TRBV6-1 to TRBJ1-5; weak D call: TRBD1 (6 bases). This CDR3 is built from 13 residues. V shed 11 bases and J shed 0 bases, with 11 bases lying between them. Per germline, CDR1 MNHNS and CDR2 SASEGT. Here the CDR3 DNA reads TGTGCCGGGGGGGCAGTTAGCAATCAGCCCCAGCATTTT. Its translation is CAGGAVSNQPQHF.

In its sample, this clonotype was seen many times. The chain couples TRBV27 to TRBJ1-4, with TRBD1 matching 8 bases. V lost 5 bases, J lost 4 bases, and 6 bases stayed unmatched. Germline V gene data show CDR1 as MNHEY and CDR2 as SMNVEV (reference sequence). The CDR3 runs 15 residues. The CDR3 DNA reads TGTGCCAGCAGTCTCCAGGGGGCGGGTAATGAAAAACTGTTTTTT. Its translation is CASSLQGAGNEKLFF.

The rearrangement joins TRBV20-1 to TRBJ2-1; D assignment may be TRBD1 or TRBD2 (5 bases each). This CDR3 comprises 12 residues. Germline assignment: CDR1 DFQATT and CDR2 SNEGSKA (reference sequence). Trimming cost V 3 bases and J 4 bases, with 7 bases left between them. The DNA for the CDR3 is TGCAGTGCTAGGGGGGTTTACAATGAGCAGTTCTTC. Protein product: CSARGVYNEQFF.